These 20 T cell receptor beta chains were all obtained from the same sample, sequenced in a study of cytomegalovirus exposure and HLA in healthy donors. The study ran its PCR with 60 Vbeta and 13 Jbeta primers. Here immunoSEQ multiplex PCR was the method, and the copy in TCRdb shows in-frame clones only, minus some. The table has approximately 150,000 clones, more than 75% seen once. The material sequenced was PBMCs. These receptors came from a woman between 18 and 29 years old in good health and CMV-seropositive.

The V call is TRBV6-5, the J call TRBJ2-7, with D possibly being TRBD2 (6 bases). The CDR3 covers 14 residues. Germline V lookup: CDR1 MNHEY, CDR2 SVGAGI. V was clipped by 7 bases and J by 3 bases, with 16 bases between them. The CDR3 loop reads CASTPVGLFYEQYF. The CDR3 nucleotides read TGTGCCAGCACCCCAGTAGGACTATTCTACGAGCAGTACTTC.

The V call is TRBV27, the J call TRBJ2-7; 11 bases are shared with TRBD1. Per the germline V gene, CDR1 is MNHEY and CDR2 is SMNVEV (reference sequence). The CDR3 covers 16 residues. The trim removed 9 bases at V and 2 bases at J, leaving 12 bases unmatched. CDR3 loop: CASKRPGTGGTYEQYF. The DNA for the CDR3 is TGTGCCAGTAAACGACCCGGGACAGGGGGGACCTACGAGCAGTACTTC.

The rearrangement joins TRBV6-1 to TRBJ2-3; 8 bases map to TRBD1. V was pared by 5 bases and J by 4 bases, with 8 bases of the junction left unmatched. Germline assignment: CDR1 MNHNS and CDR2 SASEGT. The CDR3 consists of 15 residues. In DNA, the CDR3 is TGTGCCAGCAGTCCCCGGACAGGGTGGGCAGATACGCAGTATTTT. Its translation: CASSPRTGWADTQYF.

J is TRBJ2-4 and V is TRBV12-5; D remains unclear. The CDR3 sequence is 16 residues long. Trimming cost V 5 bases and J 0 bases, with 14 bases left between them. CDR1 is LGHNT, CDR2 FRNRAP, per germline. The CDR3 sequence: CASGPIRVIAKNIQYF. CDR3 nucleotides: TGTGCTAGTGGTCCCATCCGCGTTATAGCCAAAAACATTCAGTACTTC.

The chain is built from TRBV10-3 and TRBJ1-2; 9 bases map to TRBD1. The V gene's germline CDR1 is ENHRY and CDR2 SYGVKD. The CDR3 is made up of 14 amino acids. V was pared by 7 bases and J by 4 bases, with 7 bases of the junction left unmatched. The CDR3 DNA follows: TGTGCCATCATTCGGTTGGGACAGGGCTATGGCTACACCTTC. Its protein is CAIIRLGQGYGYTF.

This chain links TRBV4-1 with TRBJ2-7, with 11 bases fitting TRBD1. In germline, CDR1 is MGHRA, CDR2 YSYEKL. V shed 1 base, J shed 4 bases, and the junction held 3 bases outside the gene matches. CDR3 length: 15 amino acids. CDR3 sequence: CASSQVRDRGYEQYF. CDR3 nucleotide sequence: TGCGCCAGCAGCCAAGTTAGGGACAGGGGGTACGAGCAGTACTTC.

V is TRBV2 and J is TRBJ1-3, with D unresolved. This CDR3 spans 16 amino acids. V lost 2 bases and J 4 bases, leaving 15 bases between the germline ends. Germline-derived CDR1 and CDR2 are SNHLY and FYNNEI. The CDR3 DNA is TGTGCCAGCAGTGAACAGACTCTAATGCTGGGAAACACCATATATTTT. It encodes CASSEQTLMLGNTIYF.

The rearrangement joins TRBV10-3 to TRBJ2-7; the D is unclear. V was trimmed by 2 bases and J by 5 bases, leaving 7 bases between them. Germline V gene data show CDR1 as ENHRY and CDR2 as SYGVKD. The CDR3 is 12 residues long. The CDR3 nucleotides read TGTGCCATCAGTGAGGTCATCCACGAGCAGTACTTC. Residues: CAISEVIHEQYF.

This clone came up a few times. The V call is TRBV5-6, the J call TRBJ1-2; D unresolved. V was trimmed by 4 bases and J by 5 bases, leaving 12 bases between them. This CDR3 comprises 13 residues. Germline-derived CDR1 and CDR2 are SGHDT and YYEEEE. CDR3 in amino acids: CASSQDIQYGYTF. In nucleotides, the CDR3 is TGTGCCAGCAGCCAGGATATTCAGTATGGCTACACCTTC.

This clone occurred once. The chain couples TRBV19 to TRBJ1-6, with D tentatively TRBD1 (5 bases). With 3 bases removed from V and 5 bases from J, the gap between germline ends came to 11 bases. CDR1 and CDR2 (germline): LNHDA, SQIVND (reference sequence). The CDR3 runs to 15 residues. CDR3 DNA: TGTGCCAGTAGTATTGGCGGGGACGATAATTCACCCCTCCACTTT. Residues: CASSIGGDDNSPLHF.

This chain uses TRBV28 with TRBJ1-4, with D possibly being TRBD1 (5 bases). Germline lookup yields CDR1 MDHEN and CDR2 SYDVKM. CDR3 length: 12 residues. V lost 6 bases to trimming and J lost 7 bases, with 9 bases between them. The CDR3: CASSGGGEKLFF. CDR3 DNA: TGTGCCAGCAGCGGGGGAGGTGAAAAACTGTTTTTT.

This chain uses TRBV27 with TRBJ2-1; D is ambiguous. Trimming stripped 4 bases from V and 0 bases from J, with 7 bases between. Germline-derived CDR1 and CDR2 are MNHEY and SMNVEV (reference sequence). The CDR3 sequence is 14 residues long. The CDR3 nucleotides are TGTGCCAGCAGTTACGGAGACTCCTACAATGAGCAGTTCTTC. This sequence encodes CASSYGDSYNEQFF.

This clone was seen a single time. The V call is TRBV27, the J call TRBJ1-4; the match to TRBD1 covers 10 bases. The junction had 7 bases not matched to a gene; V was cut back by 5 bases and J by 4 bases. Germline CDR1 and CDR2: MNHEY and SMNVEV (reference sequence). The CDR3 is 16 residues long. The CDR3 protein is CASSRRQGALNEKLFF. The CDR3 DNA follows: TGTGCCAGCAGTCGTCGACAGGGGGCCCTTAATGAAAAACTGTTTTTT.

The chain uses TRBV11-2 and TRBJ2-7; D ambiguous. The CDR3 is 13 amino acids. Germline lookup yields CDR1 SGHAT and CDR2 FQNNGV. V was shortened by 3 bases and J by 2 bases, with 8 bases between the two germline ends. The DNA for the CDR3 is TGTGCCAGCAGCTTCCGACGGGCCTACGAGCAGTACTTC. Its translation: CASSFRRAYEQYF.

The chain combines TRBV10-2 with TRBJ1-6; D is possibly TRBD1 (5 bases). Germline CDR1 and CDR2: WSHSY and SAAADI. CDR3 length: 16 amino acids. With 3 bases removed from V and 4 bases from J, the gap between germline ends came to 13 bases. CDR3 DNA: TGCGCCAGCAGTGATTCCACAGGAGATTATAATTCACCCCTCCACTTT. Its protein is CASSDSTGDYNSPLHF.

The gene calls are TRBV11-2 and TRBJ2-7; a weak D match, TRBD2 (5 bases). V dropped 6 bases and J dropped 5 bases, with 8 bases sitting between them. CDR3 length: 11 residues. Germline CDR1 is SGHAT and CDR2 is FQNNGV. The CDR3 protein is CASSPRDEQYF. CDR3 sequence (DNA): TGTGCCAGCAGTCCGAGGGACGAGCAGTACTTC.

V gene TRBV4-3 combines with J gene TRBJ1-1; 7 positions agree with TRBD1. V shed 3 bases, J shed 4 bases, and the junction held 2 bases outside the gene matches. The germline V gene encodes CDR1 LGHNA and CDR2 YSLEER. The CDR3 covers 13 residues. CDR3 sequence (DNA): TGCGCCAGCAGCCACAGGGGGTCCACTGAAGCTTTCTTT. It translates to CASSHRGSTEAFF.

The chain recombines TRBV7-6 with TRBJ2-5; 10 nucleotides match TRBD2. In germline, CDR1 is SGHVS, CDR2 FNYEAQ. The CDR3 has 16 residues. Trimming at V came to 1 base and at J to 1 base, leaving 3 bases not matched to a gene. The CDR3 loop reads CASSLGTSGFQETQYF. The DNA for the CDR3 is TGTGCCAGCAGCTTAGGGACTAGCGGATTCCAAGAGACCCAGTACTTC. The whole variable domain, remainder taken from reference TRBV7-6 and TRBJ2-5, is GAGVSQSPRYKVTKRGQDVALRCDPISGHVSLYWYRQALGQGPEFLTYFNYEAQQDKSGLPNDRFSAERPEGSISTLTIQRTEQRDSAMYRCASSLGTSGFQETQYFGPGTRLLVL.

The chain links TRBV5-1 to TRBJ1-1; 10 bases are shared with TRBD1. Germline assignment: CDR1 SGHRS and CDR2 YFSETQ. Germline trimming cut 0 bases from V and 12 bases from J; bases unmatched to any gene: 5. CDR3 size: 13 residues. Here the CDR3 reads CASSLDGTGATFF. The CDR3 DNA reads as TGCGCCAGCAGCTTGGACGGGACAGGGGCAACTTTCTTT.

The CDR3 bases are TGTGCCAGCAGTTTATCCTCGGGACTACTGTACGAGCAGTACTTC. Residues: CASSLSSGLLYEQYF. J is TRBJ2-7 and V is TRBV6-5; 7 bases align to TRBD2. This CDR3 region has 15 residues. The junction had 10 bases not matched to a gene; V was cut back by 4 bases and J by 4 bases. Germline CDR1 MNHEY, CDR2 SVGAGI.